This T cell receptor (beta chain) was identified during a study of blood T cell repertoires in COVID-19. Across the study: Spain, Italy and the United States supplied samples that represented acute and convalescent COVID-19. The cDNA or gDNA used as material had been derived from T cells, B-cell-depleted T cells, or PBMCs.

In the study's own analysis: Scientists estimated how many nucleated cells there were by amplifying reference gene primers. The table came from immunoSEQ multiplex PCR; TCRdb's copy has only in-frame clones and leaves some out. V and J calls and clone size are copied from that table; D and trimming were computed from the DNA. Here the sample spans 60,000 to 85,000 clones, 86% being singletons. The germline V gene encodes CDR1 SGHAT and CDR2 FQDESV (reference sequence). Unmatched junction bases numbered 8, after V lost 6 bases and J lost 3 bases. CDR3 length: 15 amino acids. Sequenced input: peripheral blood. The receptor comes from a man aged 45-65 years with active COVID-19. The chain recombines TRBV11-1 with TRBJ1-5; 7 positions agree with TRBD1. Here the CDR3 DNA reads TGTGCCAGCAGACCCGACAGGGATGTCAATCAGCCCCAGCATTTT. Residues: CASRPDRDVNQPQHF.